This record concerns one T cell receptor (beta chain) sequence. This clonotype has a count of ten or more. The target of this receptor is not known. The input lacks base qualities; no much larger clone sits a single base away. Library method: PCR. Sequencing relied on an Illumina HiSeq 2500. TCRdb reanalyzed the raw reads on its own, using fastp at Q25 for trimming and MiXCR for clone calling, and kept in-frame beta chains. One record per CDR3 amino acid sequence lists the most common genes and DNA. This sample is represented by about 2,900 distinct CDR3 sequences; about 10% of them were singletons. The leading ten clones occupy 38% of the sample. The data stem from a study of CXCR3 chemokines and chemotherapy response in bladder cancer (dated by TCRdb to between 2021 and 2022). Background on the whole study: The study tested whether activity of the CXCR3 chemokine system within human bladder cancer tumors predicted response to chemotherapy.

This specimen was taken from a patient whose treatment included neoadjuvant chemotherapy. The sequence derives from a human donor with bladder cancer that responded to neoadjuvant chemotherapy.

The CDR3 is CASSIRGAVYEQYF. The DNA reads TGTGCCAGTAGTATACGAGGGGCAGTCTACGAGCAGTACTTC. The V gene is TRBV19 and the J gene is TRBJ2-7; the D segment is perhaps TRBD1 or TRBD2, each sharing 5 matched bases. The CDR3 covers 14 residues, taking in both the cysteine and the phenylalanine. Only CDR3 DNA is held: 42 bases, read in frame from base 1. The germline V gene (reference sequence) gives CDR1 as LNHDA and CDR2 as SQIVND. A distance of 11 bases separates the germline ends of V and J, which lose 2 bases and 3 bases respectively.